A selection of T cell receptor beta chains follows, all from one sample in a study of blood T cell repertoires in COVID-19. Generated by immunoSEQ multiplex PCR, the TCRdb table keeps only in-frame clones and is missing some. The sample consists of approximately 150,000 clones, 85% of them appearing once. Input material: PBMCs or T cells enriched from blood (not recorded which). Every receptor here comes from a woman in her thirties or forties who had recovered from COVID-19. CDR3s include the opening cysteine and the closing phenylalanine or tryptophan. D genes are given only for firm matches. For some rows the clone size is stated as once, few or many, or as a class when expanded; others skip it.

J gene	V gene	clone size	D gene	CDR3 protein	CDR3 DNA
TRBJ1-2	TRBV6-1	NA	TRBD1	CASSEWTGTGADYTF	TGTGCCAGCAGTGAATGGACCGGGACAGGTGCAGACTACACCTTC
TRBJ1-2	TRBV19	NA	NA	CASSPLSQTYGYTF	TGTGCCAGTAGTCCTCTATCTCAAACCTATGGCTACACCTTC
TRBJ2-3	TRBV7-8	NA	TRBD2	CASSRRAGGIEDTQYF	TGTGCCAGCAGCAGACGAGCGGGGGGAATAGAAGATACGCAGTATTTT
TRBJ2-7	TRBV12-3/TRBV12-4	NA	NA	CASSVARGEQYF	TGTGCCAGCAGTGTTGCTAGAGGCGAGCAGTACTTC
TRBJ2-1	TRBV7-8	NA	NA	CASSLLGEQFF	TGTGCCAGCAGCTTACTAGGTGAGCAGTTCTTC
TRBJ2-2	TRBV5-1	NA	TRBD2	CASSLETSGTGELFF	TGCGCCAGCAGCTTGGAGACTAGCGGCACCGGGGAGCTGTTTTTT
TRBJ1-2	TRBV27	NA	NA	CASSLVPRRDGYTF	TGTGCCAGCAGTTTGGTGCCCAGGAGGGATGGCTACACCTTC
TRBJ2-6	TRBV15	NA	TRBD1	CATSRYQGAGTGANVLTF	TGTGCCACCAGCAGGTACCAGGGGGCGGGGACAGGGGCCAACGTCCTGACTTTC
TRBJ1-1	TRBV7-6	once	NA	CASSQPGRYSIENTEAFF	TGTGCCAGCAGTCAGCCAGGGCGTTATTCTATAGAAAACACTGAAGCTTTCTTT
TRBJ2-1	TRBV3-1/TRBV3-2	NA	NA	CASSPNGVNEQFF	TGTGCCAGCAGCCCGAACGGGGTCAATGAGCAGTTCTTC
TRBJ2-1	TRBV4-1	NA	TRBD2	CASSQVGGRSYNEQFF	TGCGCCAGCAGCCAAGTTGGCGGGAGATCCTACAATGAGCAGTTCTTC
TRBJ2-7	TRBV12-3/TRBV12-4	NA	NA	CASSLDGNEQYF	TGTGCCAGCAGTTTAGATGGCAACGAGCAGTACTTC
TRBJ1-1	TRBV30	NA	TRBD1	CAWSEDREDTEAFF	TGTGCCTGGAGCGAGGACAGGGAGGACACTGAAGCTTTCTTT
TRBJ2-1	TRBV7-9	NA	NA	CASSLDPGADGNEQFF	TGTGCCAGCAGCTTAGATCCGGGAGCCGACGGGAATGAGCAGTTCTTC
TRBJ1-5	TRBV6-1	NA	TRBD1	CASWGQGVLSQPQHF	TGTGCCAGTTGGGGGCAGGGGGTACTAAGCCAGCCCCAGCATTTT
TRBJ1-5	TRBV19	NA	TRBD1	CASRDRASNQPQHF	TGTGCCAGTAGGGACAGGGCTAGCAATCAGCCCCAGCATTTT
TRBJ2-7	TRBV5-1	once	TRBD1	CASSYGDRGYEQYF	TGCGCCAGCAGTTACGGGGACAGAGGCTACGAGCAGTACTTC
TRBJ2-2	TRBV18	NA	TRBD1	CASSPTGTGSGELFF	TGTGCCAGCTCACCTACCGGGACAGGGTCCGGGGAGCTGTTTTTT
TRBJ2-1	TRBV9	many	NA	CASSAPGTLLREQFF	TGTGCCAGCAGCGCCCCCGGGACTCTGCTCAGGGAGCAGTTCTTC
TRBJ2-1	TRBV19	NA	TRBD2	CASRLAGGYNEQFF	TGTGCCAGCAGACTAGCGGGGGGTTACAATGAGCAGTTCTTC
TRBJ2-1	TRBV6-5	NA	NA	CASSRPSEDREQFF	TGTGCCAGCAGTCGCCCCTCGGAGGACCGTGAGCAGTTCTTC
TRBJ2-1	TRBV7-2	few	TRBD2	CASSQGLAEEQFF	TGTGCCAGCAGCCAGGGACTAGCGGAAGAGCAGTTCTTC
TRBJ1-1	TRBV6-5	NA	NA	CASRLNREWTEAFF	TGTGCCAGCAGACTAAACAGGGAATGGACTGAAGCTTTCTTT